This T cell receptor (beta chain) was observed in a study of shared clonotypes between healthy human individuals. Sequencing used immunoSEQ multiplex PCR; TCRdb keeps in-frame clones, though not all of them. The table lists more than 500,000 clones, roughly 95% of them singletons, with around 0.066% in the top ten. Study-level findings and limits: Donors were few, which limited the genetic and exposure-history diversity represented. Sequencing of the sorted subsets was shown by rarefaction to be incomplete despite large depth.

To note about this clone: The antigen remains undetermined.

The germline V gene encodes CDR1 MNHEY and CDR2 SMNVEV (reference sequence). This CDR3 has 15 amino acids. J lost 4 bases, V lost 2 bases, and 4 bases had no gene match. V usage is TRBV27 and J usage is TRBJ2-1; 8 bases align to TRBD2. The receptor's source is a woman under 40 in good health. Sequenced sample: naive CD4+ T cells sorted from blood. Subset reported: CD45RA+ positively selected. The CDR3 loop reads CASSLLIAGYNEQFF. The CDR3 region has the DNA TGTGCCAGCAGTTTACTAATAGCGGGATACAATGAGCAGTTCTTC.